This T cell receptor beta chain derives from a study of blood T cell repertoires in COVID-19 (dated by TCRdb to 2020 to 2022). Turning to the overall study: The collaborator samples originated in the United States, Italy and Spain and spanned the acute and convalescent phases of COVID-19. The prospective study material was composed of cDNA or gDNA derived from T cells, B-cell-depleted T cells, or PBMCs. Deeply sampled blood TCRbeta repertoires from subjects exposed to, actively infected with, or recovered from COVID-19 were included in the dataset. A freely available public database, intended as a resource for researchers studying the immune response to SARS-CoV-2, is where the repertoires were released. The samples were drawn from the first 160 participants of the ongoing ImmuneRACE study and from some 1,300 subjects provided by 6 global collaborators. The sample metadata nearly always contained a de-identified subject ID, COVID-19 status, age in years and sex. Where available, HLA class I and class II types were obtained from metadata supplied by the sample provider rather than from assay-based typing. Overall results and qualifications from the work: The amount of clinical and demographic metadata varied by source and participant and was provided uncurated.

About this clone itself: Its binding antigen is unknown. It has no much larger one-base neighbor in the sample; base qualities were not kept.

The immunoSEQ Assay, a bias-controlled multiplex PCR, was used to amplify TCRbeta CDR3 regions from genomic DNA. In the authors' own workflow: The number of nucleated cells in each sample was estimated by amplification of reference gene primers within the assay. To quantify the absolute abundance of each unique TCRbeta CDR3 rearrangement, sequence reads were collapsed and filtered. For each sample, productive Simpson clonality was calculated as the square root of Simpson's diversity index over productive rearrangements. TCRdb mirrors the immuneACCESS table, restricted to in-frame sequences. Some clones are absent from its copies; in checked studies, under half trace to an unresolved V gene, and the reason for the others is unknown. V and J calls plus clone size are reproduced from that table; the DNA served to infer D and trimming. A total of around 150,000 clones appear in this sample, about 77% of them only once. Of the sample, roughly 14% is held by the ten largest clones.

The collaborating institutions used their own protocols to collect whole blood in K2EDTA tubes. Collaborator samples were shipped for TCRbeta analysis as frozen whole blood, isolated PBMCs, or DNA extracted from either sample type. V and J lose 7 bases and 7 bases, and a span of 14 bases separates them. The germline V gene specifies MNHEY as CDR1 and SVGAGI as CDR2. Including cysteine and phenylalanine, the CDR3 has 13 amino acids. CDR3 DNA only is kept here, 39 bases in frame from base 1. Material: peripheral blood. This chain is built from TRBV6-5 and TRBJ1-5; 6 matching bases give a weak D call of TRBD1. The origin of this receptor is a woman older than 75 with acute or convalescent COVID-19. The sequenced DNA is TGTGCCAGCAAGGACAGCCTGGGACAGCCCCAGCATTTT. Its product reads: CASKDSLGQPQHF.